This TCR beta chain was profiled in a study of Graves' ophthalmopathy and Graves' hyperthyroidism. From RNA, the CDR3 regions of TCR beta chains were amplified and sequenced. An opening RT-PCR round employed HTBI primers and preceded a second-round multiplex PCR. MiXCR, applied by TCRdb to the multiplex PCR reads, yields one record per CDR3 protein. Of hundreds of thousands of distinct CDR3 sequences in the sample, 22% are singletons; the top ten hold approximately 6.5%. The CDR3 contains 14 residues. Germline V gene sequence: CDR1 MNHNS, CDR2 SASEGT. Trimming pared 5 bases from V and 3 bases from J, leaving 14 bases between. Hyperthyroidism was classified as stable if no ophthalmopathy occurred within 18 months of follow-up.

Sequencing used peripheral blood. The J gene is TRBJ2-7, the V gene TRBV6-1, with D hard to call. This TCR was recovered from a woman under 30 with stable Graves' hyperthyroidism. Some clones in this sample may be carry-over from other donors' samples. The CDR3 here is CASSRRERVYEQYF. CDR3 coding DNA: TGTGCCAGCAGTAGACGAGAACGAGTCTACGAGCAGTACTTC.